One and the same sample provided the 16 T cell receptor beta chains below, sequenced in a study of T cell clones after liver transplantation (dated by TCRdb to about 2019). The sample's time point label, in plain terms: pre-transplant. The library was generated by the immunoSEQ multiplex PCR assay. The table comes from immuneACCESS by way of TCRdb, which keeps in-frame sequences with V and J called. Part of the clones is missing from these tables; in studies checked, under half for an unresolved V gene and the rest for unknown reasons. The sample has around 20,000 clones on record, about 87% of them singletons. 10% to 15% of the sample lies in the top ten. Sequences were derived from CD8+ T cells from blood, sampled before liver transplant. All receptors come from a human donor who received a liver transplant.

Note on this clone: A junction boundary mismatches the germline segment, possibly from a read error. This sequence joins TRBV2 and TRBJ2-7; a weak D match, TRBD2 (6 bases). CDR1 and CDR2 from the germline V gene are SNHLY and FYNNEI. The CDR3 runs to 15 residues. The CDR3 region has the DNA TGTGCCAGCAGTGAAGCGCGGGTTGGGGACTCCTCCCAGCACTTC. Translated, it gives CASSEARVGDSSQHF.

The rearrangement joins TRBV7-9 to TRBJ2-1; perhaps D is TRBD1 or TRBD2 (5 bases each). CDR1 and CDR2 (germline): SEHNR, FQNEAQ (reference sequence). V lost 2 bases to trimming and J lost 2 bases, with 19 bases between them. The CDR3 extends over 18 amino acids. In nucleotides, the CDR3 is TGTGCCAGCAGCTTACCCCCACCGGGACGGCCCGCCTACAATGAGCAGTTCTTC. Protein sequence: CASSLPPPGRPAYNEQFF. Full variable domain (missing parts from reference TRBV7-9 and TRBJ2-1): DTGVSQNPRHKITKRGQNVTFRCDPISEHNRLYWYRQTLGQGPEFLTYFQNEAQLEKSRLLSDRFSAERPKGSFSTLEIQRTEQGDSAMYLCASSLPPPGRPAYNEQFFGPGTRLTVL.

This chain connects TRBV7-6 to TRBJ2-7; 10 bases agree with TRBD1. J lost 6 bases, V lost 4 bases, and 6 bases had no gene match. This CDR3 region has 14 residues. Germline CDR1 and CDR2: SGHVS and FNYEAQ. CDR3 protein: CASSSPGQGFEQYF. In DNA, the CDR3 is TGTGCCAGCAGCTCCCCGGGACAGGGGTTCGAGCAGTACTTC.

J is TRBJ2-2 and V is TRBV7-2, with 8 bases fitting TRBD2. The germline CDR1 and CDR2 sequences are SGHTA and FQGNSA. V was clipped by 5 bases and J by 8 bases; unmatched bases: 16. The CDR3 runs 17 residues. CDR3: CASSVRAGGPVRGELFF. Written as DNA, the CDR3 is TGTGCCAGCAGCGTCCGGGCGGGAGGCCCTGTTCGGGGGGAGCTGTTTTTT.

This clone was detected once. The chain combines TRBV27 with TRBJ2-2; D is undetermined. Trimming took 3 bases from V and 7 from J, leaving 12 bases between them. From germline, CDR1 is MNHEY and CDR2 SMNVEV (reference sequence). The CDR3 extends over 14 amino acids. CDR3: CASSLSNGDGELFF. CDR3 bases: TGTGCCAGCAGTTTGTCTAATGGGGACGGGGAGCTGTTTTTT.

CDR3 sequence (DNA): TGTGCCAGCAGCTCAGGGAACGAGCAGTACTTC. Protein sequence: CASSSGNEQYF. The rearrangement joins TRBV13 to TRBJ2-7; perhaps TRBD1 as D (5 bases). Per the germline V gene, CDR1 is PRHDT and CDR2 is FYEKMQ (reference sequence). The CDR3 is 11 amino acids. V was trimmed by 4 bases and J by 5 bases, leaving 6 bases between them.

The CDR3 DNA sequence: TGTGCCAGTAGTAAGGGAGCTAACTATGGCTACACCTTC. Encoded protein: CASSKGANYGYTF. The V and J genes are TRBV19 and TRBJ1-2; D is unclear. Germline CDR1 and CDR2: LNHDA and SQIVND (reference sequence). The V end lost 4 bases, the J end lost 0 bases, and 6 bases lay between the germline ends. This CDR3 contains 13 residues.

The chain recombines TRBV7-9 with TRBJ1-1; the D gene is possibly TRBD1 (5 bases). Germline CDR1 is SEHNR and CDR2 is FQNEAQ (reference sequence). The V gene lost 6 bases and the J gene lost 8 bases, with 10 bases spanning the gap. The CDR3 consists of 11 residues. CDR3 DNA sequence: TGTGCCAGCAGAACAAACAGGGAAGCTTTCTTT. It specifies CASRTNREAFF.

V and J are TRBV9 and TRBJ2-1, with 10 bases fitting TRBD2. In germline, CDR1 is SGDLS, CDR2 YYNGEE. The CDR3 runs 19 residues. With V trimmed by 3 bases and J by 1 base, 13 bases remained unmatched. The CDR3 DNA follows: TGTGCCAGCAGCGGAACTAGCGGGGCTCGACTCGGGTCCTACAATGAGCAGTTCTTC. Translation gives CASSGTSGARLGSYNEQFF.

CDR3 DNA: TGTGCCAGCCAGGAGACTCTGGGATATGATCCCCAACCCGCTGAAGCTTTCTTT. It translates to CASQETLGYDPQPAEAFF. The rearrangement uses TRBV2 and TRBJ1-1; D is undetermined. This CDR3 has 18 amino acids. V lost 8 bases, J lost 6 bases, and 31 bases lay in between. CDR1 is SNHLY, CDR2 FYNNEI, per germline.

The V gene is TRBV5-8, the J gene TRBJ2-5; 9 nucleotides align to TRBD1. With the DNA end fitting TRBJ2-7 better, the J assignment may be wrong. The CDR3 is made up of 14 amino acids. CDR1 is SGHTS and CDR2 is YDEGEE in the germline V gene. This CDR3 is CASSWGQGNYEQYF. DNA of the CDR3: TGTGCCAGCAGCTGGGGACAGGGAAACTACGAGCAGTACTTC.

This chain links TRBV7-2 with TRBJ2-7; D remains ambiguous. Deletions cut 2 bases from V and 6 bases from J, with 17 bases between. The CDR3 has 15 amino acids. In germline, CDR1 is SGHTA, CDR2 FQGNSA. The CDR3: CASSLRPLGPIEQYF. In nucleotides, the CDR3 is TGTGCCAGCAGCTTAAGGCCGTTGGGCCCCATCGAGCAGTACTTC. Based on the CDR3 plus reference TRBV7-2 and TRBJ2-7, the full variable domain is GAGVSQSPSNKVTEKGKDVELRCDPISGHTALYWYRQSLGQGLEFLIYFQGNSAPDKSGLPSDRFSAERTGGSVSTLTIQRTQQEDSAVYLCASSLRPLGPIEQYFGPGTRLTVT.

This clone occurred a few times. CDR3 nucleotide sequence: TGTGCCAGCAGCTTGCCTAGCGGGGGGTCCTACGAGCAGTACTTC. Amino acid sequence: CASSLPSGGSYEQYF. This chain connects TRBV7-9 to TRBJ2-7, with 11 bases fitting TRBD2. CDR1 SEHNR and CDR2 FQNEAQ come from the germline V gene (reference sequence). This CDR3 has 15 amino acids. Losses at the gene ends were 3 bases for V and 1 base for J; bases not matched to a gene: 2.

The rearrangement uses TRBV28 and TRBJ2-5; possible D gene TRBD1, 6 bases. The CDR3 covers 16 residues. Germline V CDR1 and CDR2: MDHEN, SYDVKM. Trimming shortened V by 3 bases and J by 3 bases, and 17 bases separated the two germline ends. The CDR3 DNA reads as TGTGCCAGCAGTTTGGCAGAAAGGGGGTATGAAGAGACCCAGTACTTC. Its translation is CASSLAERGYEETQYF.

The rearrangement joins TRBV19 to TRBJ1-2; TRBD1 is a possible D gene (5 bases). The ends were cut back, 3 bases at V and 8 bases at J, with 13 bases in the middle. This CDR3 comprises 13 residues. Germline V CDR1 and CDR2: LNHDA, SQIVND (reference sequence). As DNA, the CDR3 is TGTGCCAGTAGTATGACAGTTTGGGACGGCTACACCTTC. This sequence encodes CASSMTVWDGYTF. Full variable domain (outside the CDR3, taken from reference TRBV19 and TRBJ1-2): DGGITQSPKYLFRKEGQNVTLSCEQNLNHDAMYWYRQDPGQGLRLIYYSQIVNDFQKGDIAEGYSVSREKKESFPLTVTSAQKNPTAFYLCASSMTVWDGYTFGSGTRLTVV.

The chain employs TRBV15 and TRBJ1-1, with D unresolved. V lost 5 bases, J lost 4 bases, and 14 bases lay in between. This CDR3 comprises 14 residues. Germline CDR1 is LNHNV and CDR2 is YYDKDF (reference sequence). The CDR3 region is CATSVDGYFTEAFF. CDR3 coding DNA: TGTGCCACCAGCGTCGATGGCTATTTCACTGAAGCTTTCTTT.